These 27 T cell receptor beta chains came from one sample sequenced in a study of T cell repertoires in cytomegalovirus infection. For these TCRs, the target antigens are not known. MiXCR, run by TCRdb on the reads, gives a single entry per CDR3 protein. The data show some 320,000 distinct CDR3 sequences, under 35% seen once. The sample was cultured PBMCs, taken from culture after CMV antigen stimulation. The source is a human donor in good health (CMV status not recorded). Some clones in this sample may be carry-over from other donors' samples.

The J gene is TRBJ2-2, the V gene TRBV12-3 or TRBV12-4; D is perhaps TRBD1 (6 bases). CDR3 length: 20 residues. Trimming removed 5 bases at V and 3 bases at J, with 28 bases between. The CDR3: CASSLGQMVNGGVDTGELFF. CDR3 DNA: TGTGCCAGCAGTCTGGGACAAATGGTGAATGGGGGAGTCGACACCGGGGAGCTGTTTTTT.

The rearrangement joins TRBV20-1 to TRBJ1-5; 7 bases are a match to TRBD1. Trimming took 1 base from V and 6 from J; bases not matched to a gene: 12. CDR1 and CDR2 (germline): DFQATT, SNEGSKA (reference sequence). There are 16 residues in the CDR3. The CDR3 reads CSARAPDRLRGQPQHF. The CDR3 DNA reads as TGCAGTGCTAGAGCCCCGGACAGGCTGAGAGGTCAGCCCCAGCATTTT.

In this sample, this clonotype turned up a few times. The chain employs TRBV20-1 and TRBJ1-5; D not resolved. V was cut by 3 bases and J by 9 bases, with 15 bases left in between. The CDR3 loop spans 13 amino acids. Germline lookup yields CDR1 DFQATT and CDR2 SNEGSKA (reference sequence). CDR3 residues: CSASLAKSGPQHF. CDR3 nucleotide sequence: TGCAGTGCTAGCCTGGCCAAATCTGGGCCCCAGCATTTT.

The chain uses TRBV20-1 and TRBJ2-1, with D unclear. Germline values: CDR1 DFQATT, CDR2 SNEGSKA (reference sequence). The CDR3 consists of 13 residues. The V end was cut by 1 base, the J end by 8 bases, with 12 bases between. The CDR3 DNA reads TGCAGTGCTAGAGCCACATTCAACCATGAGCAGTTCTTC. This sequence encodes CSARATFNHEQFF.

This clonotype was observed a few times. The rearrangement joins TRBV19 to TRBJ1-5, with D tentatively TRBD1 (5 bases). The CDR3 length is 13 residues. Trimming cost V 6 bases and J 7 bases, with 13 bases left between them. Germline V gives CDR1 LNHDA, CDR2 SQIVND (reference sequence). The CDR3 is CASRNTGTQPQHF. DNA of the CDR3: TGTGCCAGTAGAAATACAGGTACCCAGCCCCAGCATTTT.

The CDR3 coding sequence is TGCGCCAGCAGCTCGACCGGGACAGGATTTAACTATGGCTACACCTTC. This codes for CASSSTGTGFNYGYTF. V usage is TRBV5-1 and J usage is TRBJ1-2, with 8 positions matching TRBD1. Germline lookup yields CDR1 SGHRS and CDR2 YFSETQ. With 3 bases clipped from V and 1 base from J, the junction kept 8 bases outside the gene matches. The CDR3 totals 16 residues.

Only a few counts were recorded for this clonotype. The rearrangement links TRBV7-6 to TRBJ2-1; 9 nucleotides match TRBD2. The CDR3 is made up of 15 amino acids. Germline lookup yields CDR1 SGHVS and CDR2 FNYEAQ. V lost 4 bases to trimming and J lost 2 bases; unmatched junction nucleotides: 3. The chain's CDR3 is CASSSSSGAYNEQFF. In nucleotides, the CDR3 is TGTGCCAGCAGCTCTTCTAGCGGGGCCTACAATGAGCAGTTCTTC. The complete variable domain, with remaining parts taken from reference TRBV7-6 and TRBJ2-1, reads GAGVSQSPRYKVTKRGQDVALRCDPISGHVSLYWYRQALGQGPEFLTYFNYEAQQDKSGLPNDRFSAERPEGSISTLTIQRTEQRDSAMYRCASSSSSGAYNEQFFGPGTRLTVL.

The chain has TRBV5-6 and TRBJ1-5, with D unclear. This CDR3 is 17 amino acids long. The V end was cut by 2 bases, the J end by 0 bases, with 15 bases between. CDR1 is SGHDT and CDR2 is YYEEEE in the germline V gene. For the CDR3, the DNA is TGTGCCAGCAGCTTTGGGGTGATTGGCAATAGCAATCAGCCCCAGCATTTT. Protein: CASSFGVIGNSNQPQHF.

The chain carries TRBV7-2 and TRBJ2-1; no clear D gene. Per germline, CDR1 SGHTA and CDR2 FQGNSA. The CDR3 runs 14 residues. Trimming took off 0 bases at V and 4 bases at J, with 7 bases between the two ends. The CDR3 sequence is CASSLASSYNEQFF. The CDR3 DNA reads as TGTGCCAGCAGCTTAGCGTCTTCGTACAATGAGCAGTTCTTC.

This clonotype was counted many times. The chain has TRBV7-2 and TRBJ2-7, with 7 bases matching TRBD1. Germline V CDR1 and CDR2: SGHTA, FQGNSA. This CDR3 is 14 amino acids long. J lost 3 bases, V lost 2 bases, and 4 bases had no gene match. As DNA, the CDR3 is TGTGCCAGCAGCTTACGGGACAGAGTCTACGAGCAGTACTTC. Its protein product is CASSLRDRVYEQYF.

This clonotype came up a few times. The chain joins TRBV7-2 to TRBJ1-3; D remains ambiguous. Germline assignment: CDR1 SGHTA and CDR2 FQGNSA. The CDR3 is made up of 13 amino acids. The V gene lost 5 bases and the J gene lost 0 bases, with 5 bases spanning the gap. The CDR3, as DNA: TGTGCCAGCAGCCCCCACTCTGGAAACACCATATATTTT. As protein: CASSPHSGNTIYF.

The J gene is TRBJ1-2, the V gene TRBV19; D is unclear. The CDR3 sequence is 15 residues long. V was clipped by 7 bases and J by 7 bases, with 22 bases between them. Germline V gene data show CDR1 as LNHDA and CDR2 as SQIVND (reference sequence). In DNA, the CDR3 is TGTGCCAGTAAAGGCGGCCCGAGCACCGGTAGTGGCTACACCTTC. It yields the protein CASKGGPSTGSGYTF. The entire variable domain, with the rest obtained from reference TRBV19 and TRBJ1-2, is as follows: DGGITQSPKYLFRKEGQNVTLSCEQNLNHDAMYWYRQDPGQGLRLIYYSQIVNDFQKGDIAEGYSVSREKKESFPLTVTSAQKNPTAFYLCASKGGPSTGSGYTFGSGTRLTVV.

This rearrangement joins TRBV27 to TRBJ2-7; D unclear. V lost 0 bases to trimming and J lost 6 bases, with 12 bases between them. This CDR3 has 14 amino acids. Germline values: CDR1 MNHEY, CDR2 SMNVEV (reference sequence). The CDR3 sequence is CASSLSAEGPEQYF. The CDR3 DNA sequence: TGTGCCAGCAGTTTATCCGCAGAAGGCCCCGAGCAGTACTTC.

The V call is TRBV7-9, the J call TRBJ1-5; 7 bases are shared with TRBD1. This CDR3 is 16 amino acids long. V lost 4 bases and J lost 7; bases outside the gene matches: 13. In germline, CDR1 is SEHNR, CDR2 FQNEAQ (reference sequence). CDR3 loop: CASSSLDREVKQPQHF. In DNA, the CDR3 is TGTGCCAGCAGCTCACTAGACAGGGAAGTAAAGCAGCCCCAGCATTTT.

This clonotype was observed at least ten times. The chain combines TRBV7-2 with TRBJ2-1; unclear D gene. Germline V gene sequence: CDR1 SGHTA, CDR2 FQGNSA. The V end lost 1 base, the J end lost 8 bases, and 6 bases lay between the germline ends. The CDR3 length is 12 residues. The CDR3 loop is CASSLEIDEQFF. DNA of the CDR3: TGTGCCAGCAGCTTAGAGATTGATGAGCAGTTCTTC.

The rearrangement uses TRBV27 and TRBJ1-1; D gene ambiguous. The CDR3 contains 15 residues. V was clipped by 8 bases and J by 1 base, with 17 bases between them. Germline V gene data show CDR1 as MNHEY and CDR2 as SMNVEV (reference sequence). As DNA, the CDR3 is TGTGCCAGCGGCCTCGGTGGCGCGGGGAACACTGAAGCTTTCTTT. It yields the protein CASGLGGAGNTEAFF.

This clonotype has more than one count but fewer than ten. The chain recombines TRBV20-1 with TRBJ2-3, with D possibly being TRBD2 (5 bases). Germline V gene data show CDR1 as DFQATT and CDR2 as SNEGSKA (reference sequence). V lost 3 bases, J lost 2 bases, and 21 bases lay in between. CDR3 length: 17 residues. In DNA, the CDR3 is TGCAGTGCTAGCCCCGAAAGACTACTTTACTACACAGATACGCAGTATTTT. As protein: CSASPERLLYYTDTQYF.

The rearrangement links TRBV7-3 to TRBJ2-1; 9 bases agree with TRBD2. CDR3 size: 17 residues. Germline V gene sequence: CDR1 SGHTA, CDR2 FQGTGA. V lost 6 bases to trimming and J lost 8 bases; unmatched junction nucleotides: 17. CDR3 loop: CASSQKSGGRANDEQFF. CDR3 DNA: TGTGCCAGCAGTCAAAAGTCGGGCGGGAGGGCCAACGATGAGCAGTTCTTC.

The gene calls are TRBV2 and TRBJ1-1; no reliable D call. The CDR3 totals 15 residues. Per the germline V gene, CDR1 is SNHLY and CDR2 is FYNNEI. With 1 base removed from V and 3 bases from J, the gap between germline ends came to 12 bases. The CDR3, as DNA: TGTGCCAGCAGTGAAGGTGACAACCGGGACACTGAAGCTTTCTTT. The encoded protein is CASSEGDNRDTEAFF.

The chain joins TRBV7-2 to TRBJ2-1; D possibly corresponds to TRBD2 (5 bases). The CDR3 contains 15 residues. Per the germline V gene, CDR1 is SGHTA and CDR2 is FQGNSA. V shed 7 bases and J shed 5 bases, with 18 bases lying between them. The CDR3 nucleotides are TGTGCCAGCAACCCCGTCGAAGCGGAAAACAATGAGCAGTTCTTC. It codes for CASNPVEAENNEQFF.

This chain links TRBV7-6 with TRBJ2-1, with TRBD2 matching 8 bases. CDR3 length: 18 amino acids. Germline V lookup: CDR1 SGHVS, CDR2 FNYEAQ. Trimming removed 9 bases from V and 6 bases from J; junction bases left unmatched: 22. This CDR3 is CASRPVSGFAGGPNEQFF. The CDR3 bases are TGTGCCAGTCGACCCGTGTCTGGATTTGCGGGGGGCCCCAATGAGCAGTTCTTC.

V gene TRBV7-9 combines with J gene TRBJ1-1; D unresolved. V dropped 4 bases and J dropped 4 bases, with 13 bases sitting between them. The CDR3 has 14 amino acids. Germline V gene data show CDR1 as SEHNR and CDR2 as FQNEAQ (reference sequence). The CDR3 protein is CASSSGLSRTEAFF. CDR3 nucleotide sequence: TGTGCCAGCAGCTCTGGACTTTCCCGCACTGAAGCTTTCTTT.

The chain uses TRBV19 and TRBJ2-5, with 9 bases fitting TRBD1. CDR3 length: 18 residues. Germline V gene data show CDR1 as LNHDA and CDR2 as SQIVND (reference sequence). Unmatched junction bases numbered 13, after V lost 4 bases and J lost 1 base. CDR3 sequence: CASSTGQGRTPSQETQYF. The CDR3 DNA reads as TGTGCCAGTAGTACCGGACAGGGGAGGACCCCGTCCCAAGAGACCCAGTACTTC.

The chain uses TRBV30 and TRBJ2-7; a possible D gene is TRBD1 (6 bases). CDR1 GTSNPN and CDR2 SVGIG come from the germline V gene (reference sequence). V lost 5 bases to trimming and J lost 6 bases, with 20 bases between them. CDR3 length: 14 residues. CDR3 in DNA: TGTGCCTGGCAAGAAACAGGGAACTTAGGCGAGCAGTACTTC. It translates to CAWQETGNLGEQYF. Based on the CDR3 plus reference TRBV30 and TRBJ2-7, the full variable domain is SQTIHQWPATLVQPVGSPLSLECTVEGTSNPNLYWYRQAAGRGLQLLFYSVGIGQISSEVPQNLSASRPQDRQFILSSKKLLLSDSGFYLCAWQETGNLGEQYFGPGTRLTVT.

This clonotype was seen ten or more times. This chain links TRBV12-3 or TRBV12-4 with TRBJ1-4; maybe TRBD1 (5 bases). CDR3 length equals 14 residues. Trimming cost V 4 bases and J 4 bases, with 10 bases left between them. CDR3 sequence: CASSSGTGNEKLFF. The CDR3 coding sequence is TGTGCCAGCAGTTCGGGGACGGGTAATGAAAAACTGTTTTTT.

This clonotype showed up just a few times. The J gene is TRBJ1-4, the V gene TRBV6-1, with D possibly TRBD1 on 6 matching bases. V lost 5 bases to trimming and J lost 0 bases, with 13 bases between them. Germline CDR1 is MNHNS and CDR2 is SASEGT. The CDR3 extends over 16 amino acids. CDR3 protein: CASSRTGSATNEKLFF. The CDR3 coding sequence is TGTGCCAGCAGTCGAACAGGGAGTGCAACTAATGAAAAACTGTTTTTT.

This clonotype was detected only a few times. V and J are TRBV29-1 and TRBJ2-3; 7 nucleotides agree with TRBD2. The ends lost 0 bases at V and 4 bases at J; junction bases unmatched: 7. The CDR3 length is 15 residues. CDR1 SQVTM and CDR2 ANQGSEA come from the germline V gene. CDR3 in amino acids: CSVEDKGEGSDTQYF. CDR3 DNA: TGCAGCGTTGAAGATAAAGGGGAGGGGTCAGATACGCAGTATTTT.